Listed below are T cell receptor beta chains from one sample, sequenced in a study of T cells in Graves' hyperthyroidism and ophthalmopathy. Each CDR3 protein is one row after TCRdb ran MiXCR on the multiplex PCR reads. The sample includes about 740,000 distinct CDR3 sequences, 14% of them seen just once. Material for sequencing was blood. These TCRs come from a woman aged 18-35 years with Graves' hyperthyroidism. Each CDR3 is given with its conserved first and last residue. A D gene is named only where the DNA matches it firmly.

D,V,CDR3
NA,TRBV11-2,CASSEGGAVTNSPLHF
NA,TRBV10-3,CAISESGRDTNYGYTF
NA,TRBV14,CASSQADYNEQFF
TRBD2,TRBV12-5,CASGPGVAGVLDTQYF
NA,TRBV12-3/TRBV12-4,CASRTGTRTYEQYF
TRBD1,TRBV27,CASPSTGIYCQPQHF
NA,TRBV5-6,CASSANLILRETQYF
NA,TRBV19,CASSIGPNTEAFF
NA,TRBV29-1,CSANLDTHSYEQYF
NA,TRBV6-1,CASSPPGFRQPQHF
NA,TRBV27,CASSLFPGMGTGELFF
NA,TRBV30,CAQERGTNEQFF
NA,TRBV10-3,CAISPRGETQYF
NA,TRBV3-1,CASSQASESYEQYF
TRBD2,TRBV11-2,CASSPRTSGRADTQYF
NA,TRBV6-5,CASSYADLVDEQYF
TRBD2,TRBV30,CAWSAGGSRYEQYF
NA,TRBV3-1,CASSREGTNTGELFF